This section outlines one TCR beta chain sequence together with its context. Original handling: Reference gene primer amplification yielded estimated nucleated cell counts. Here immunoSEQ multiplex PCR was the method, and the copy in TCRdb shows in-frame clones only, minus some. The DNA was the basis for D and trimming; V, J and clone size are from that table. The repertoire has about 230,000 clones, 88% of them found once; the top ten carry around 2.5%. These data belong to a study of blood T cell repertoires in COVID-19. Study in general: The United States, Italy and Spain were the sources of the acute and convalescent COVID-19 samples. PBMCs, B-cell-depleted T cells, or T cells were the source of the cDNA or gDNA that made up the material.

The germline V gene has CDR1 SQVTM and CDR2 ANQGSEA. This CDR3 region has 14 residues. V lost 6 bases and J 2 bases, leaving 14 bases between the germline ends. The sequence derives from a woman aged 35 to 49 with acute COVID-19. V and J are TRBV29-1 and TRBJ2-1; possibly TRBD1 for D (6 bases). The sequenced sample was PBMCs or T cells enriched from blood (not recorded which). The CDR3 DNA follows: TGCAGCGTCTCCAGGGACACAACCTACAATGAGCAGTTCTTC. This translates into CSVSRDTTYNEQFF.